This TCR beta chain emerged from a study of blood T cell repertoires in COVID-19. Whole-study context: Sources were T cells, B-cell-depleted T cells, or PBMCs; the material itself was cDNA or gDNA.

The CDR3 runs 11 residues. The ends were cut back, 6 bases at V and 8 bases at J, with 10 bases in the middle. In the source study's methods: Reference gene primers were amplified, and this amplification served to estimate nucleated cell counts. Assay used: immunoSEQ multiplex PCR; TCRdb lists only in-frame clones, some missing. V, J and clone size are taken as reported in that table, and D and trimming were inferred from the DNA itself. The sample consists of about 130,000 clones, roughly 72% of them appearing once. The sequencing sample was made of peripheral blood. This rearrangement joins TRBV12-3 or TRBV12-4 to TRBJ1-1; TRBD1 is a possible D gene (6 bases). This receptor was taken from a man between 60 and 75 years old with acute or convalescent COVID-19. The CDR3 bases are TGTGCCAGCAGGACTACAGGGGAAGCTTTCTTT. This gives the protein CASRTTGEAFF.